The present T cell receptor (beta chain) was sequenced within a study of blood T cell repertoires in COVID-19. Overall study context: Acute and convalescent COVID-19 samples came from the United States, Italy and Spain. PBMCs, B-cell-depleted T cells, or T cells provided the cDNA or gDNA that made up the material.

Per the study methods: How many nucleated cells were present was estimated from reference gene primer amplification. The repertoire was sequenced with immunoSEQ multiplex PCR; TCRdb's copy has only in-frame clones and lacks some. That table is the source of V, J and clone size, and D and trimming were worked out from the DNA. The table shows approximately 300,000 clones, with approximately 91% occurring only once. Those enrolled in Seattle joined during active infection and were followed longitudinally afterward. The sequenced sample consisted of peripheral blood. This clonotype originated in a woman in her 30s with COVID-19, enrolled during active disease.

The CDR3 nucleotides are TGTGCCAGCAGTCTAATCGGGACTAGCGGGAGCACAGATACGCAGTATTTT. Its protein is CASSLIGTSGSTDTQYF. The chain uses TRBV27 and TRBJ2-3, with 12 bases lining up with TRBD2. Trimming took 5 bases from V and 0 from J; bases not matched to a gene: 6. There are 17 residues in the CDR3. CDR1 is MNHEY, CDR2 SMNVEV, per germline (reference sequence).